The present entry profiles one T cell receptor (beta chain) with its context. Its antigen remains undetermined. One base away there is no much larger clone; base qualities are not given. The data were taken from a study of blood T cells in healthy people across ages (dated by TCRdb to about 2015). In terms of the full investigation: In model experiments, template switching captured roughly one uniquely barcoded TCR beta cDNA molecule for every two T cells. Age-related changes in TCR beta repertoire diversity were measured in the study by deep sequencing normalized with unique cDNA molecular identifiers. The donors were divided into four age groups: young (average around 16 years), middle-aged (almost 40), aged (about 61) and long-lived (roughly 82). Donors of different ages were randomly distributed across sequencing lanes to avoid experimental bias. Using the same blood draw, the study looked at two additional independent replicas of 1 million unique cDNA reads for two donors, one aged 18 to 30 and the other aged 80 or older. The paper as a whole reports these results and caveats: Estimates of total diversity based on one million sequenced T cells were considered lower bounds and underestimates. As age increased, observed TCR beta diversity per million T cells dropped in a roughly linear way, and a significant reduction was already evident by age 40. Conclusive comparison of naive and antigen-experienced compartments was prevented by the profiling of bulk unsorted PBMCs. The percentage of naive T cells measured by flow cytometry correlated strongly with observed TCR beta diversity. Compared with the aged group, more naive CD4+ T cells, fewer expanded clones and increased TCR diversity were shown by the long-lived group, suggesting age selection. The CMV infection status of donors was not known, potentially confounding age-related changes in expanded clonotypes.

The CDR3 runs 13 residues from the cysteine to the phenylalanine. Left in the record is the CDR3 DNA by itself, 39 bases read in frame from the first base. V drops 8 bases and J drops 3 bases, leaving 12 bases in between. The germline V gene encodes CDR1 MNHNY and CDR2 SVGAGI (reference sequence). The library was produced with 5' RACE. A second PCR of about 6 to 11 cycles was run with a J-beta primer mix and a sample-barcoded 5' primer. Each TCR beta cDNA molecule received a unique molecular identifier from a template-switch 5' adaptor carrying 12 random nucleotides. Each sample yielded at least 3 million CDR3-containing paired-end reads. First-strand cDNA synthesis was performed from all RNA using the Mint cDNA synthesis kit, with priming by a TRBC-specific oligonucleotide. Following uracil-DNA glycosylase treatment, a first 18-cycle PCR with universal primers M1SS and BC2_uni_R was performed on all cDNA. Under the source paper's analysis protocol: Each sample was normalized by randomly selecting 1 million high-quality reads, each carrying a distinct molecular identifier. Instead of being binned into consensus sequences, reads that shared molecular identifiers were thrown out. MiTCR, set to a Q25 quality threshold and the strictest error-elimination algorithm, was used for CDR3 identification, clonotype clustering and error correction. Lower-bound total TCR beta diversity was estimated with a nonparametric unseen species model using Euler transformation. The public reads were reprocessed in TCRdb via fastp at Q25 and MiXCR, keeping in-frame beta chains. Every CDR3 protein is listed once, alongside the most common genes and DNA of its rows. The V and J calls here are based on TCRdb, not the publication. Here the sample has over 1,500,000 distinct CDR3 sequences; roughly two fifths occur a single time. 23% of the sample is in the top ten clones.

Donors were 35 to 40 systemically healthy Caucasian individuals from Russia aged roughly 6 to 90 years. Each donor gave ten milliliters of peripheral blood, collected into EDTA-treated Vacutainer tubes. Ficoll-Paque density-gradient centrifugation was used to isolate PBMCs, with at least 7 million per sample. Trizol reagent was used to extract total RNA from the PBMCs, yielding at least 6 micrograms per sample. Naive CD45RAhigh/CD27high T cell percentages were measured by flow cytometry on a PBMC aliquot from every donor. The chain is made from TRBV6-6 and TRBJ2-3; the D gene is perhaps TRBD1, from 6 matching bases. Sequenced: blood. This TCR came from a human donor in good health. The CDR3: CASQDSMTDTQYF. The nucleotides read TGTGCCAGCCAGGACAGCATGACAGATACGCAGTATTTT.